One sample yielded the 17 T cell receptor beta chains listed below, sequenced in a study of CD8+ T cells in alopecia areata. Once RNA had been extracted, it was reverse transcribed into cDNA to act as the sequencing template. TCRdb's table, derived via immunoSEQ multiplex PCR, lists solely in-frame clones and lacks some. The sample contains some 30,000 clones, roughly 80% of which appear only once. The specimen was NKG2D-low CD8+ T cells sorted from blood. These receptors all stem from a human donor with alopecia areata.

The CDR3 here is CSVMKSTLVHGYTF. The DNA for the CDR3 is TGCAGCGTGATGAAGTCCACCCTTGTTCATGGCTACACCTTC. The chain recombines TRBV29-1 with TRBJ1-2; no reliable D call. Trimming left V 6 bases short and J 6 bases short, with 20 bases between. The germline gives CDR1 SQVTM, CDR2 ANQGSEA. This CDR3 has 14 residues.

This chain connects TRBV29-1 to TRBJ2-7; no definite D call. Germline CDR1 and CDR2: SQVTM and ANQGSEA. This CDR3 is 12 amino acids long. The V gene lost 7 bases and the J gene lost 1 base, with 11 bases spanning the gap. The CDR3 region is CSAEVSSYEQYF. The CDR3 bases are TGCAGCGCCGAGGTATCATCCTACGAGCAGTACTTC.

This clone has more than one count but fewer than ten. The J gene is TRBJ2-3, the V gene TRBV6-4; D may be TRBD2 (7 bases). The CDR3 totals 15 residues. V lost 3 bases to trimming and J lost 0 bases, with 10 bases between them. The V gene's germline CDR1 is MRHNA and CDR2 SNTAGT. The DNA for the CDR3 is TGTGCCAGCAGTGAAGGGGGGGCTAGCACAGATACGCAGTATTTT. Protein product: CASSEGGASTDTQYF.

The chain employs TRBV5-6 and TRBJ2-7, with TRBD2 matching 14 bases. CDR1 SGHDT and CDR2 YYEEEE come from the germline V gene. The CDR3 extends over 14 amino acids. The ends lost 4 bases at V and 8 bases at J; junction bases unmatched: 5. Here the CDR3 reads CASSQGLAGVQQYF. CDR3 bases: TGTGCCAGCAGCCAGGGACTAGCGGGAGTACAGCAGTACTTC. The full variable domain, completed using reference TRBV5-6 and TRBJ2-7, is DAGVTQSPTHLIKTRGQQVTLRCSPKSGHDTVSWYQQALGQGPQFIFQYYEEEERQRGNFPDRFSGHQFPNYSSELNVNALLLGDSALYLCASSQGLAGVQQYFGPGTRLTVT.

The chain couples TRBV9 to TRBJ2-7; D is unresolved. The V gene lost 0 bases and the J gene lost 7 bases, with 11 bases spanning the gap. The CDR3 runs to 13 residues. In germline, CDR1 is SGDLS, CDR2 YYNGEE. The CDR3 region is CASSVGVSWEQYF. CDR3 sequence (DNA): TGTGCCAGCAGCGTAGGAGTCTCTTGGGAGCAGTACTTC. Complete variable domain (other parts from reference TRBV9 and TRBJ2-7): DSGVTQTPKHLITATGQRVTLRCSPRSGDLSVYWYQQSLDQGLQFLIQYYNGEERAKGNILERFSAQQFPDLHSELNLSSLELGDSALYFCASSVGVSWEQYFGPGTRLTVT.

This chain connects TRBV27 to TRBJ2-7; tentatively, D is TRBD1 (5 bases). Germline CDR1 MNHEY, CDR2 SMNVEV (reference sequence). The CDR3 has 14 residues. V was clipped by 1 base and J by 4 bases, with 11 bases between them. As DNA, the CDR3 is TGTGCCAGCAGTTTATTCCCAGGGCAGTACGAGCAGTACTTC. It specifies CASSLFPGQYEQYF.

The rearrangement joins TRBV11-2 to TRBJ2-1; 10 nucleotides align to TRBD1. The CDR3 extends over 14 amino acids. In germline, CDR1 is SGHAT, CDR2 FQNNGV. Losses at the gene ends were 5 bases for V and 8 bases for J; bases not matched to a gene: 6. The CDR3 DNA follows: TGTGCCAGCAGCGCGACAGGGGGCTGGGATGAGCAGTTCTTC. Amino acid sequence: CASSATGGWDEQFF.

V and J are TRBV30 and TRBJ2-7, with D perhaps matching TRBD1 (6 bases). Trimming took off 0 bases at V and 4 bases at J, with 10 bases between the two ends. The CDR3 extends over 13 amino acids. CDR1 and CDR2 (germline): GTSNPN, SVGIG (reference sequence). The CDR3 region is CAWSVGGQYEQYF. The CDR3 DNA reads as TGTGCCTGGAGTGTTGGGGGCCAGTACGAGCAGTACTTC.

This chain links TRBV6-5 with TRBJ2-7, with 11 bases identical to TRBD2. The V gene end was trimmed by 2 bases and the J gene end by 0 bases; junction bases not matched to a gene: 0. There are 15 residues in the CDR3. CDR1 MNHEY and CDR2 SVGAGI come from the germline V gene. CDR3 sequence (DNA): TGTGCCAGCAGTTACACTAGCGGGAGCTCCTACGAGCAGTACTTC. The encoded protein is CASSYTSGSSYEQYF.

This rearrangement joins TRBV4-1 to TRBJ2-3; 9 bases are shared with TRBD1. V shed 6 bases, J shed 4 bases, and the junction held 5 bases outside the gene matches. The CDR3 totals 14 residues. Germline CDR1 reads MGHRA; CDR2 reads YSYEKL. CDR3 protein: CASRPTGGADTQYF. The DNA of the CDR3 is TGCGCCAGCAGACCCACAGGGGGCGCAGATACGCAGTATTTT.

This rearrangement joins TRBV29-1 to TRBJ1-1, with D maybe TRBD1 (5 bases). The CDR3 sequence is 12 residues long. CDR1 is SQVTM, CDR2 ANQGSEA, per germline. V lost 6 bases to trimming and J lost 3 bases, with 11 bases between them. The CDR3: CSVTGDYTEAFF. In nucleotides, the CDR3 is TGCAGCGTCACGGGGGATTACACTGAAGCTTTCTTT.

This chain connects TRBV27 to TRBJ1-4, with D uncertain. This CDR3 region has 16 residues. V lost 2 bases to trimming and J lost 3 bases, with 13 bases between them. Per the germline V gene, CDR1 is MNHEY and CDR2 is SMNVEV (reference sequence). CDR3 region: CASSLVRETANEKLFF. CDR3 DNA sequence: TGTGCCAGCAGTTTAGTAAGGGAAACGGCTAATGAAAAACTGTTTTTT.

The rearrangement uses TRBV10-2 and TRBJ2-7; D perhaps matches TRBD1 (5 bases). CDR1 is WSHSY, CDR2 SAAADI, per germline. The CDR3 length is 12 residues. V was trimmed by 6 bases and J by 2 bases, leaving 8 bases between them. The CDR3 DNA reads TGCGCCAGCAGGGACACCGCCTACGAGCAGTACTTC. This gives the protein CASRDTAYEQYF.

The V call is TRBV6-4, the J call TRBJ2-3; D is perhaps TRBD2 (6 bases). Trimming left V 6 bases short and J 4 bases short, with 17 bases between. The germline V gene encodes CDR1 MRHNA and CDR2 SNTAGT. This CDR3 is 15 amino acids long. As DNA, the CDR3 is TGTGCCAGCAGGACGGGGACGGCGGGGTCAGATACGCAGTATTTT. This translates into CASRTGTAGSDTQYF.

This chain uses TRBV6-1 with TRBJ2-4, with D possibly being TRBD1 or TRBD2 (6 bases each). The germline V and J ends were trimmed by 6 bases and 1 base, with 7 bases remaining between them. The length of the CDR3 is 13 residues. Germline V gives CDR1 MNHNS, CDR2 SASEGT. The CDR3 nucleotides are TGTGCCAGCAGGGGGGGCGCCAAAAACATTCAGTACTTC. This gives the protein CASRGGAKNIQYF.

The genes are TRBV4-3 and TRBJ2-2, with D maybe TRBD2 (5 bases). The CDR3 has 15 residues. Germline lookup yields CDR1 LGHNA and CDR2 YSLEER. Trimming cost V 0 bases and J 1 base, with 6 bases left between them. Here the CDR3 reads CASSQDEGNTGELFF. The CDR3 DNA reads TGCGCCAGCAGCCAAGATGAGGGGAACACCGGGGAGCTGTTTTTT.

By frequency in the sample, this clone is medium-sized. This chain uses TRBV6-4 with TRBJ2-1, with a tentative D call TRBD1 (5 bases). Per germline, CDR1 MRHNA and CDR2 SNTAGT. This CDR3 region has 14 residues. Between the trimmed V and J ends, which lost 2 bases and 5 bases, there was a span of 10 bases. The CDR3 DNA is TGTGCCAGCAGTGACCAACAGGAACACAATGAGCAGTTCTTC. Its translation is CASSDQQEHNEQFF.